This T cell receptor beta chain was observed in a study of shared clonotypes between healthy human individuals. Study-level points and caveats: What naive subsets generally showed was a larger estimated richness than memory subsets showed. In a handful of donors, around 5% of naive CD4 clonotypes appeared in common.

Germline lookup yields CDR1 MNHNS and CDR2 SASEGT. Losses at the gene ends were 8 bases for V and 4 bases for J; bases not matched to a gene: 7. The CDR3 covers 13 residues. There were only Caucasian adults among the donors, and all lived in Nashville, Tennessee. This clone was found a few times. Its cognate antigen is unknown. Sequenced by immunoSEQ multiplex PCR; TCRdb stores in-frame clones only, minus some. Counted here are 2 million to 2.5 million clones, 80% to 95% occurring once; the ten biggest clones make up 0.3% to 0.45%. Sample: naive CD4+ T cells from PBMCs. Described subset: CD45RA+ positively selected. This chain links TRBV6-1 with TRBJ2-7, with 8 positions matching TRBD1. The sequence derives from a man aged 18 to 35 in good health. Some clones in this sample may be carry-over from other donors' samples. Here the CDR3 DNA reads TGTGCCAGCCCTGGACAGGGTTGGTACGAGCAGTACTTC. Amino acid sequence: CASPGQGWYEQYF.